This TCR beta chain was captured in a study of cytomegalovirus exposure and HLA in healthy donors. Comment on this clone: Its matching antigen is unknown.

Regarding the study as a whole: A likely sequencing artifact accounted for one observed cluster of highly shared sequence variants.

In the PCR, 60 Vbeta and 13 Jbeta primers were used. The repertoire was sequenced with immunoSEQ multiplex PCR; TCRdb's copy has only in-frame clones and lacks some. The sample lists tens of thousands of clones, 74% occurring once. This TCR was recovered from a man under 40 in good health and CMV-seronegative. Sequencing input: PBMCs.

The CDR3 sequence: CASSEAGIQPQHF. CDR3 nucleotides: TGTGCCAGCAGTGAGGCAGGGATTCAGCCCCAGCATTTT. This sequence joins TRBV2 and TRBJ1-5; D is possibly TRBD1 (5 bases). CDR3 length equals 13 residues. Germline V gives CDR1 SNHLY, CDR2 FYNNEI. Trimming took off 3 bases at V and 6 bases at J, with 9 bases between the two ends.